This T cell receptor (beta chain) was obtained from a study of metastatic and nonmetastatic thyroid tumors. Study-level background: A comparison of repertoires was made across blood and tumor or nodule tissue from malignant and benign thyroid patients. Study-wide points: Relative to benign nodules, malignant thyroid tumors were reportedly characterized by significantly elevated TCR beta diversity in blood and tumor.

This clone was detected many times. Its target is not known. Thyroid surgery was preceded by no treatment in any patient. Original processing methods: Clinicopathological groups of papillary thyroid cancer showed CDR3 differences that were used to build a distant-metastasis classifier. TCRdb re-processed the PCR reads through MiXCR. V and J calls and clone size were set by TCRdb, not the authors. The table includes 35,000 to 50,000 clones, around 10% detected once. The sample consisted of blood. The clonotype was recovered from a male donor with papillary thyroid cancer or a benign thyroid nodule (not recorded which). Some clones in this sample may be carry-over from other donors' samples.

CDR3 region: CASCQGNYGYTF. The DNA of the CDR3 is TGTGCCAGCTGTCAGGGAAACTATGGCTACACCTTC. This chain links TRBV3-1 with TRBJ1-2; tentative D call: TRBD1 (5 bases). V lost 8 bases and J lost 2, with 9 bases in between. Per germline, CDR1 LGHDT and CDR2 YNNKEL (reference sequence). This CDR3 has 12 residues.